Below are 13 T cell receptor beta chains sequenced from a single sample in a study of T cell changes during pregnancy in multiple sclerosis. Produced via immunoSEQ multiplex PCR; TCRdb's table is partial and in-frame only. Of tens of thousands of clones in the sample, 92% were seen once. Here the sequenced sample was CD4+ T cells from peripheral blood mononuclear cells, taken in the third trimester of pregnancy. The source is a female donor with multiple sclerosis, enrolled in a pregnancy study.

The chain carries TRBV11-2 and TRBJ1-1, with D unresolved. CDR1 and CDR2 from the germline V gene are SGHAT and FQNNGV. CDR3 length equals 16 residues. The V end was cut by 1 base, the J end by 1 base, with 13 bases between. CDR3 in amino acids: CASSLVGRTANTEAFF. CDR3 sequence (DNA): TGTGCCAGCAGCTTAGTAGGTCGGACTGCGAACACTGAAGCTTTCTTT.

This clone was counted a few times. The chain is built from TRBV18 and TRBJ1-1; D is unclear. Trimming took 6 bases from V and 1 from J, leaving 12 bases between them. The CDR3 is 14 residues long. Looked up from germline, CDR1 is KGHSH and CDR2 is LQKENI. CDR3 amino acids: CASSEGSGNTEAFF. The CDR3 DNA is TGTGCCAGCTCGGAGGGCTCCGGGAACACTGAAGCTTTCTTT. Full variable domain (rest looked up from reference TRBV18 and TRBJ1-1): NAGVMQNPRHLVRRRGQEARLRCSPMKGHSHVYWYRQLPEEGLKFMVYLQKENIIDESGMPKERFSAEFPKEGPSILRIQQVVRGDSAAYFCASSEGSGNTEAFFGQGTRLTVV.

The gene calls are TRBV7-6 and TRBJ1-2; 8 bases match TRBD1. Trimming removed 10 bases from V and 4 bases from J; junction bases left unmatched: 23. Germline V CDR1 and CDR2: SGHVS, FNYEAQ. CDR3 length: 18 residues. CDR3 protein: CATSPPGQAPGGPYGYTF. CDR3 nucleotides: TGTGCCACCTCCCCCCCCGGGCAGGCCCCAGGGGGCCCCTATGGCTACACCTTC.

This clone was seen a few times. The rearrangement joins TRBV30 to TRBJ1-1; the D is unclear. Germline CDR1 and CDR2: GTSNPN and SVGIG (reference sequence). V was shortened by 0 bases and J by 1 base, with 6 bases between the two germline ends. The CDR3 totals 13 residues. CDR3 region: CAWSVNRNTEAFF. CDR3 nucleotides: TGTGCCTGGAGTGTTAACAGGAACACTGAAGCTTTCTTT.

This sequence joins TRBV6-1 and TRBJ1-2, with 7 positions matching TRBD1. Germline V lookup: CDR1 MNHNS, CDR2 SASEGT. The CDR3 loop spans 14 amino acids. V gave up 6 bases and J gave up 0 bases; unmatched junction bases: 4. The CDR3 DNA follows: TGTGCCAGCAGGGTCACAGGGGCTAACTATGGCTACACCTTC. As protein: CASRVTGANYGYTF.

CDR3 bases: TGTGCCAGCAGCCAGGCAGGGACAGGGGGCTCCTATGGCTACACCTTC. It specifies CASSQAGTGGSYGYTF. This chain connects TRBV7-9 to TRBJ1-2; 12 nucleotides match TRBD1. The CDR3 is 16 amino acids. V trimming: 5 bases; J trimming: 4 bases; junction bases outside the gene matches: 8. Germline V CDR1 and CDR2: SEHNR, FQNEAQ (reference sequence).

The J gene is TRBJ1-1, the V gene TRBV10-3; 10 positions agree with TRBD1. Losses at the gene ends were 0 bases for V and 2 bases for J; bases not matched to a gene: 9. The CDR3 consists of 18 residues. Per the germline V gene, CDR1 is ENHRY and CDR2 is SYGVKD. Here the CDR3 DNA reads TGTGCCATCAGTGAGTCGAGGGGACAGGGGAAAGGAAACACTGAAGCTTTCTTT. Amino acid sequence: CAISESRGQGKGNTEAFF.

V usage is TRBV7-8 and J usage is TRBJ1-3; TRBD1 aligns across 7 bases. V shed 6 bases and J 1 base; nucleotides not matched to a gene: 9. Germline values: CDR1 SGHVS, CDR2 FQNEAQ. CDR3 length: 16 residues. The CDR3 DNA is TGTGCCAGCAGTCCCAGGACAGGATATTCTGGAAACACCATATATTTT. This translates into CASSPRTGYSGNTIYF.

This chain joins TRBV5-6 and TRBJ1-2; D uncertain. The V gene lost 2 bases and the J gene lost 4 bases, with 15 bases spanning the gap. There are 15 residues in the CDR3. Looked up from germline, CDR1 is SGHDT and CDR2 is YYEEEE. For the CDR3, the DNA is TGTGCCAGCAGCTTCTGGTCGGGTGAGGGCTATGGCTACACCTTC. Translated: CASSFWSGEGYGYTF.

As concerns this clone: An end of the junction differs from the germline gene, which may be a read error. The same CDR3 is also encoded by other DNA sequences in this sample. The chain combines TRBV7-2 with TRBJ1-1; D ambiguous. The CDR3 has 14 residues. Germline-derived CDR1 and CDR2 are SGHTA and FQGNSA. CDR3 sequence reads: CASSSEPGRTEAFF. Written as DNA, the CDR3 is TGCGCCAGCAGCTCTGAACCGGGGAGGACTGAAGCTTTCTTT.

The chain combines TRBV5-6 with TRBJ2-5; 7 nucleotides line up with TRBD2. CDR1 and CDR2 (germline): SGHDT, YYEEEE. The CDR3 totals 15 residues. The V segment lost 1 base and the J segment 2 bases; nucleotides outside the gene matches: 5. CDR3 in DNA: TGTGCCAGCAGCTTGACGTCTAGCGGACAAGAGACCCAGTACTTC. The encoded protein is CASSLTSSGQETQYF.

The chain links TRBV7-3 to TRBJ2-1, with D perhaps matching TRBD2 (6 bases). The CDR3 extends over 13 amino acids. V was shortened by 2 bases and J by 8 bases, with 10 bases between the two germline ends. Per the germline V gene, CDR1 is SGHTA and CDR2 is FQGTGA. CDR3 region: CASSLVRGHEQFF. The CDR3 bases are TGTGCCAGCAGCTTAGTGCGGGGCCATGAGCAGTTCTTC.

The chain has TRBV15 and TRBJ2-1, with 8 positions matching TRBD2. Germline V gene data show CDR1 as LNHNV and CDR2 as YYDKDF (reference sequence). After removal of 1 base from V and 2 bases from J, the junction contained 4 bases not matched to a gene. This CDR3 region has 16 residues. CDR3 sequence: CATSRVGREAYNEQFF. The DNA of the CDR3 is TGTGCCACCAGCAGAGTGGGGCGGGAGGCCTACAATGAGCAGTTCTTC.